This T cell receptor beta chain was recorded in a study of shared clonotypes between healthy human individuals (dated by TCRdb to the early 2020s). Regarding the research as a whole: The cohort comprised a couple of women and a few men aged 18 to 49 years. For each donor, three plates each were used for CD4 naive and CD4 memory, two plates were used for CD8 naive, and one plate was used for CD8 memory. Blood TCR repertoires of roughly five healthy adults were deeply sequenced to estimate repertoire size and the extent of clonotype sharing between individuals. To increase sequencing depth and limit assay-specific biases, TCR repertoire library preparation and sequencing were carried out by different laboratories using diverse techniques. Between about 0.85 and 10 billion PBMCs per donor were obtained by leukapheresis.

Using the deep immunoSEQ assay, TCR CDR3 regions were amplified from genomic DNA by multiplex PCR. Extracted genomic DNA from each cell subset was spread evenly across all wells of several immunoSEQ 96-well plates, with each plate serving as a replicate. For sorted subsets, each replicate PCR was loaded with approximately 200 ng genomic DNA, equivalent to 25,000 to 30,000 T cell genomes. The purified libraries were quantified using a Qubit 3.0 fluorometer, sized with a Bioanalyzer 2100, and then quantified again using the KAPA Library Quantification kit. Each immunoSEQ 96-well plate was sequenced on its own single-read 150-cycle Illumina NextSeq 550 flow cell. Concerning the study's data processing: Because the immunoSEQ output held only junctional sequences and lacked quality scores, the filtering could not match the filtering applied to full-length reads. Sequences were annotated with PyIR, a Python wrapper for IgBLAST v1.9, using IMGT germline references to assign V/J genes and CDR3. Any read was removed if the V/J assignment was weak (E-value above 1e-6), the CDR3 was missing, or the read contained stop codons, out-of-frame junctions, or ambiguous translated residues. V3J clonotypes were defined as sequences sharing the same inferred V gene, J gene, and CDR3 amino acid sequence. Percentage overlap between repertoires was computed as shared unique clonotypes divided by the size of the smaller repertoire. Richness of each repertoire was evaluated using RTK rarefaction, the Chao1 estimator, and Recon v2.1 estimates of unobserved clonotypes. Generation probabilities were computed with OLGA for all TCRbeta clonotypes obtained by the gDNA method from several donors. TCRdb re-hosts the immuneACCESS table, in-frame sequences only. Its copies lack some clones; in the studies checked, an unresolved V gene accounts for under half of them, and the cause for the rest is not known. V, J and clone size are taken as reported in that table, and D and trimming were inferred from the DNA itself. Across this sample there are over a million clones, with roughly 75% seen only once. The top ten hold around 1.5% of the sample.

Spanning cysteine to phenylalanine, the CDR3 consists of 14 amino acids. Only CDR3 DNA is held: 42 bases, read in frame from base 1. From a lookup of the germline V gene, CDR1 and CDR2 are MDHEN and SYDVKM. The V end gives up 3 bases and the J end 2 bases, leaving 1 base in the junction not matched to a gene. Regarding this clone: Its specific antigen is unknown. Within one base of it there is no much larger clone, and no base qualities were kept. The sample contains more than one DNA sequence encoding this CDR3.

Donors were healthy HIV-negative adults with no recently reported acute infections or vaccinations. All donors were Caucasian adults living in Nashville, Tennessee, USA. Magnetic negative selection was used to enrich CD4+ T cells, after which naive cells were positively selected on CD45RA and the negative fraction became the memory subset. Blood was obtained by leukapheresis, after which PBMCs were separated by Ficoll-Histopaque density gradient centrifugation and cryopreserved in liquid nitrogen vapor phase. Analytical flow cytometry was used to check the purity and quantity of every magnetically sorted T cell population. Genomic DNA was isolated from each sorted fraction and quantified by UV absorbance on a Nanodrop 2000c. Summary of the overall study and its limitations: Sampling was limited to blood, and TCR repertoires in tissue likely differ from TCR repertoires in blood. Larger estimated clonotype richness was generally found for naive subsets than for memory subsets. The small number of donors limited the genetic and exposure-history diversity represented. Pairwise subsampling led to the expectation that sequencing depth would affect the degree of clonotype sharing among donors. Compared with non-shared clonotypes, the clonotypes found in all four sorted-subset donors had higher generation probabilities. Sharing across a handful of donors was observed for around 5% of naive CD4, 3% to 3.5% of naive CD8, 2.3% of memory CD4, and around 0.42% of memory CD8 clonotypes. Incomplete sequencing was indicated by rarefaction of sorted-subset datasets, despite the large sequencing depth.

Sequencing used memory CD4+ T cells sorted from blood. The cell subset or site label, read with the paper, signifies: CD45RA-negative fraction. The sequence joins TRBV28 to TRBJ2-5, with 9 bases aligning to TRBD1. The TCR originated in a man between 18 and 35 years old in good health. CDR3 protein: CASSLGTGQETQYF. The DNA reads as follows: TGTGCCAGCAGTTTGGGGACAGGGCAAGAGACCCAGTACTTC.